This T cell receptor (beta chain) was found in a study of glioma-infiltrating T cells. Broader study findings: Only very few CDR3 sequences appeared in both tissue and blood. Tissue-blood divergence was below expectation in non-neoplastic patients, above in gliomas.

The iRepertoire nested amplicon-rescue multiplex PCR amplified TCR alpha and beta CDR3s from RNA. Input was about 95-400 ng of tissue mRNA or PBMC total RNA. TCRdb fed the multiplex PCR reads into MiXCR, producing one record per CDR3 protein. This sample yields over 70,000 distinct CDR3 sequences, of which 20% to 25% are seen a single time; approximately 7% belongs to the top ten. Note on this clonotype: Its antigen is unidentified. A much larger clone is a single base away; this may be a read error.

The CDR3 loop spans 13 amino acids. Germline V gene sequence: CDR1 MNHEY, CDR2 SMNVEV (reference sequence). The gene calls are TRBV27 and TRBJ1-1; D call uncertain. The material sequenced was glioma tissue, nonneoplastic brain tissue, or PBMCs (not recorded which). The origin of this receptor is a human donor with low-grade glioma or glioblastoma, undergoing nonglioma brain surgery, or in good health (not recorded which). CDR3 residues: CAGSGRPGTEAFF. The CDR3 region has the DNA TGTGCCGGCAGCGGGCGTCCGGGCACTGAAGCTTTCTTT.